This T cell receptor beta chain is drawn from a study of control samples from healthy donors and cancer patients. Sequenced by immunoSEQ multiplex PCR; TCRdb stores in-frame clones only, minus some. The data contain around 100,000 clones, about 90% of them singletons. The germline V gene encodes CDR1 KGHSH and CDR2 LQKENI. The V gene lost 1 base and the J gene lost 4 bases, with 22 bases spanning the gap. This CDR3 region has 18 residues. The chain recombines TRBV18 with TRBJ1-1; D may be TRBD1 (6 bases). Source material: blood. The sequence came from a woman in her forties or fifties in good health. As DNA, the CDR3 is TGTGCCAGCTCACCACATTGGGGCTTACAGGGTGAGGGCACTGAAGCTTTCTTT. Its protein product is CASSPHWGLQGEGTEAFF.